This is a list of T cell receptor beta chains from one sample in a study of healthy donors' naive CD4 and CD8 T cells. Each CDR3 protein is one row after TCRdb ran MiXCR on the reads. The data hold 200,000 or so distinct CDR3 sequences, with 65% to 75% observed a single time. Sequencing used naive CD4+ and CD8+ T cells sorted from blood, pooled from several donors. These TCRs come from a pool of human donors in good health; the sample pools cells from several healthy donors. Each CDR3 is given with its conserved first and last residue. A D gene is named only where the DNA matches it firmly. Where a row states a size, it is once, few, many or the class of an expanded clone; other rows omit it.

TRBV5-1	TRBJ1-1	.	.	CASSLGKTEAFF	TGCGCCAGCAGCTTGGGTAAGACTGAAGCTTTCTTT
TRBV15	TRBJ2-3	.	.	CATSRYSDTQYF	TGTGCCACCAGCAGATATTCAGATACGCAGTATTTT
TRBV20-1	TRBJ2-3	.	.	CSARGSLGTDTQYF	TGCAGTGCCCGAGGGTCGCTCGGCACAGATACGCAGTATTTT
TRBV5-6	TRBJ1-1	.	.	CASSLLGTEAFF	TGTGCCAGCAGCTTATTGGGAACTGAAGCTTTCTTT
TRBV5-6	TRBJ2-2	.	.	CASSAGPAGELFF	TGTGCCAGCAGCGCTGGACCTGCCGGGGAGCTGTTTTTT
TRBV7-2	TRBJ2-7	.	.	CASSYAVEGDEQYF	TGTGCCAGCAGCTATGCGGTGGAAGGAGACGAGCAGTACTTC
TRBV10-3	TRBJ2-5	.	.	CAISDRGQETQYF	TGTGCCATCAGTGACAGGGGCCAAGAGACCCAGTACTTC
TRBV15	TRBJ1-3	.	.	CATSRGPGTTGNTIYF	TGTGCCACCAGCAGAGGTCCAGGGACCACTGGAAACACCATATATTTT
TRBV6-5	TRBJ1-2	.	.	CATLRGNGYTF	TGTGCCACCCTCCGAGGGAATGGCTACACCTTC
TRBV27	TRBJ1-1	.	.	CASSFWQNTEAFF	TGTGCCAGCAGTTTTTGGCAGAACACTGAAGCTTTCTTT
TRBV28	TRBJ2-1	TRBD2	few	CASSFTTSGNYNEQFF	TGTGCCAGCAGTTTCACGACTAGCGGGAACTACAATGAGCAGTTCTTC
TRBV20-1	TRBJ2-7	.	.	CSARPPRGPPYEQYF	TGCAGTGCTAGACCCCCACGGGGGCCCCCCTACGAGCAGTACTTC
TRBV11-2	TRBJ2-7	.	.	CASSLNRVGGYEQYF	TGTGCCAGCAGCTTAAACAGGGTCGGAGGGTACGAGCAGTACTTC
TRBV5-4	TRBJ2-1	.	.	CASSSRGRAYNEQFF	TGTGCCAGCAGCTCCCGCGGGCGGGCGTACAATGAGCAGTTCTTC
TRBV11-2	TRBJ2-1	TRBD1	.	CASSSSGQGKNEQFF	TGTGCCAGCAGCAGTTCTGGACAGGGGAAGAATGAGCAGTTCTTC
TRBV24-1	TRBJ2-3	.	.	CATSDSSVEPYTDTQYF	TGTGCCACCAGTGATAGTTCCGTCGAGCCTTACACAGATACGCAGTATTTT
TRBV4-2	TRBJ2-2	.	.	CASSQRDTGELFF	TGTGCCAGCAGCCAGCGCGACACCGGGGAGCTGTTTTTT
TRBV11-2	TRBJ1-1	.	.	CASSLRGGLAAFF	TGTGCCAGCAGCCTTCGTGGAGGTTTGGCGGCTTTCTTT
TRBV20-1	TRBJ2-1	.	.	CSASLEGFKGAEADNEQFF	TGCAGTGCTAGTTTGGAGGGGTTCAAGGGAGCGGAGGCCGATAATGAGCAGTTCTTC